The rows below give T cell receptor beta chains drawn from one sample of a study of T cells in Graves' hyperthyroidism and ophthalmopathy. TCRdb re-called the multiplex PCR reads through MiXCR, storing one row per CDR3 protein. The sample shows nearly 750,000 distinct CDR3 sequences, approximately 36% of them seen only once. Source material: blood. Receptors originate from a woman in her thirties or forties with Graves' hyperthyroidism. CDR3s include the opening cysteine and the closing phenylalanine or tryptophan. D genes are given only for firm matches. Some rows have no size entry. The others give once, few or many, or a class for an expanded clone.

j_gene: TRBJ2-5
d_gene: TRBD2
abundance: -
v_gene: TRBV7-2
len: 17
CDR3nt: TGTGCCAGCAGCCCTCGGACTAGCGGGAGCCCCCAAGAGACCCAGTACTTC
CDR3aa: CASSPRTSGSPQETQYF

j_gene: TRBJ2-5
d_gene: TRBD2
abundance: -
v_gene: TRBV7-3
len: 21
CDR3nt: TGCGCCAGCAGCCAAGTGACTAGCGGGAGGCTGGGTTCGAGGTACCAAGAGACCCAGTACTTC
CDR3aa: CASSQVTSGRLGSRYQETQYF

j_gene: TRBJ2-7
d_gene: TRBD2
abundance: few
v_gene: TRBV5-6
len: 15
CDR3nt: TGTGCCAGCAGCTCTGCTAGCGGGCGTATCGACGAGCAGTACTTC
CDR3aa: CASSSASGRIDEQYF

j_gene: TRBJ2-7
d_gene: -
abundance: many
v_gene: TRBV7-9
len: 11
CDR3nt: TGTGCCAGCAGAATAATGGACGAGCAGTACTTC
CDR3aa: CASRIMDEQYF

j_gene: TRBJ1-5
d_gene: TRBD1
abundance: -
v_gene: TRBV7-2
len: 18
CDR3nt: TGTGCCAGCAGCTTACGAGGGGGCGGTCACTATAGCAATCAGCCCCAGCATTTT
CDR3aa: CASSLRGGGHYSNQPQHF

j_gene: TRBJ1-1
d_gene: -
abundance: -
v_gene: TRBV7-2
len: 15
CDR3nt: TGTGCCAGCAGCCCAGGCCCGGGGAGTGCCACTGAAGCTTCCTTT
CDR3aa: CASSPGPGSATEASF

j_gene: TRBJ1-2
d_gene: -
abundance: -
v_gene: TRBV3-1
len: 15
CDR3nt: TGTGCCAGCAGCCAAGTCCAGACGGGCGACTATGGCTACACCTTC
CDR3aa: CASSQVQTGDYGYTF

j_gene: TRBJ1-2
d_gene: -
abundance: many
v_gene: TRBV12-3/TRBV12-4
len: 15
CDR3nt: TGTGCCAGCAGTTTCGACCGGACTGATAACTATGGCTACACCTTC
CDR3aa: CASSFDRTDNYGYTF

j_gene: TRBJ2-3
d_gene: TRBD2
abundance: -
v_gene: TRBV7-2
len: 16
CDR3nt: TGTGCCAGCAGAAAACCGGGACTAGCGGGCACAGATACGCAGTATTTT
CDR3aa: CASRKPGLAGTDTQYF

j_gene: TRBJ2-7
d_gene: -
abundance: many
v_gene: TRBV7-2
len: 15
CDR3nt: TGTGCCAGCAGCTTACGGAGGGAGTCGCTGGGGGAGCAGTACTTC
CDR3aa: CASSLRRESLGEQYF

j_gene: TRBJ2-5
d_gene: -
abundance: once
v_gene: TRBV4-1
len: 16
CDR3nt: TGCGCCAGCAGCCAAGTAGGAGGGGCCCGACAAGAGACCCAGTACTTC
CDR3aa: CASSQVGGARQETQYF

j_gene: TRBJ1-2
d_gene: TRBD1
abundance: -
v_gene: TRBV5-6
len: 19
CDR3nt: TGTGCCAGCAGCTTACGCTACTTCGGTCGGGGACAGGTTAACTATGGCTACACCTTC
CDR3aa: CASSLRYFGRGQVNYGYTF

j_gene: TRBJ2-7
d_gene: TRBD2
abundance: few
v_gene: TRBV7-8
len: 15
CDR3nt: TGTGCCAGCAGCCCGACTAGCCAAAGCTCCTACGAGCAGTACTTC
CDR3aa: CASSPTSQSSYEQYF

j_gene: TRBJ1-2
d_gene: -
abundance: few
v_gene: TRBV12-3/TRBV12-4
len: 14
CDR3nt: TGTGCCAGCAGTTTACAGAGCTCTTACTATGGCTACACCTTC
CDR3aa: CASSLQSSYYGYTF

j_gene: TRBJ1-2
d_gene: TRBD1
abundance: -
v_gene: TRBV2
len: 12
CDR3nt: TGTGCCAGCAGAGACAGGGTCTATGGCTACACCTTC
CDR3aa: CASRDRVYGYTF

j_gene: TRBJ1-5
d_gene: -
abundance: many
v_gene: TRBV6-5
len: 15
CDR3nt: TGTGCCAGCAGTTACGCCGGCGGTAGCAATCAGCCCCAGCATTTT
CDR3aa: CASSYAGGSNQPQHF

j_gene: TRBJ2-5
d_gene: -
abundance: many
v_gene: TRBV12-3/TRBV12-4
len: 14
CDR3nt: TGTGCCAGCAGTCGACAGGAGTTCGCGGAGACCCAGTACTTC
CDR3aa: CASSRQEFAETQYF

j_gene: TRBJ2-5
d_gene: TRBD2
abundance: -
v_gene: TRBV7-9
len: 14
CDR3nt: TGTGGCAGCAGGGCGGGACTAGGGTCGGAGACCCAGTACTTC
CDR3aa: CGSRAGLGSETQYF

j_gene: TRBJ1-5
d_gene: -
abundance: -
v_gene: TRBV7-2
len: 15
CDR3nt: TGCGCCAGCAGCAGATCTGGGGGGACCGGTCAGCCCCAGCATTTT
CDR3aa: CASSRSGGTGQPQHF

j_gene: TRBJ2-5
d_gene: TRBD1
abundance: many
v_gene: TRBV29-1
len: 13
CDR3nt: TGCAGCGCCGACAGGGGAGTATTAGAGACCCAGTACTTC
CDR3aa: CSADRGVLETQYF

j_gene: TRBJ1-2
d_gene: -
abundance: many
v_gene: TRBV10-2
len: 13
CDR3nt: TGCGCCAGTACCTTGGGACATAGCTATGGCTACACCTTC
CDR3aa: CASTLGHSYGYTF

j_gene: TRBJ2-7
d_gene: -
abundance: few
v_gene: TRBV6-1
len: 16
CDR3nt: TGTGCCAGCAGTTACGATCGGGACACCGGACCCTACGAGCAGTACTTC
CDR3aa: CASSYDRDTGPYEQYF

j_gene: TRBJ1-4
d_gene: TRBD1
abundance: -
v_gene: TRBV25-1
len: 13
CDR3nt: TGTGCCAGCAGCGGGACAGGGCGAGAAAAACTGTTTTTT
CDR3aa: CASSGTGREKLFF

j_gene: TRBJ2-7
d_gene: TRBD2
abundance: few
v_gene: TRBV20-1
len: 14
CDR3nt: TGCAGTGCTAGGCCCACTAGCGTACTCTACGAGCAGTACTTC
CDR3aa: CSARPTSVLYEQYF

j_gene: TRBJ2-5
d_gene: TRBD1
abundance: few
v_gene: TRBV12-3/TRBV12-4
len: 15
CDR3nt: TGTGCCAGCAGCCTCGACAGGGGTGCCCAAGAGACCCAGTACTTC
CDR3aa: CASSLDRGAQETQYF

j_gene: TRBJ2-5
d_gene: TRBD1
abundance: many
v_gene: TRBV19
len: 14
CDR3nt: TGTGCCAGTACGGAGACAGGGGGCCGAGGGGCCCAGTACTTC
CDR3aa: CASTETGGRGAQYF

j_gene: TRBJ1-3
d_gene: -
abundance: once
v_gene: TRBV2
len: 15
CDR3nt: TGTGCCAGCAGTGGCAGAAGATTCTCTGGAACCACCACATATTTT
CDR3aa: CASSGRRFSGTTTYF

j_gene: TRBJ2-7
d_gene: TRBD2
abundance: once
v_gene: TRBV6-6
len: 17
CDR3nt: TGTGCCAGCAGTTCAGTTCACGGCACTAGCGGGGCCTACGAGCAGTACTTC
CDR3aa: CASSSVHGTSGAYEQYF

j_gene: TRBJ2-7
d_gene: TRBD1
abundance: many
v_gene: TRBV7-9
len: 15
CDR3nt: TGTGCCAGCCTCCCTGGGACAGGGCGAACCTACGAGCAGTACTTC
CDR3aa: CASLPGTGRTYEQYF

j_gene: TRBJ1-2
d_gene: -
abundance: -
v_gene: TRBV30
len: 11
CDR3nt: TGTGCCTGTTGGTTCGCAGGCGGCTACACCTTC
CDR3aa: CACWFAGGYTF

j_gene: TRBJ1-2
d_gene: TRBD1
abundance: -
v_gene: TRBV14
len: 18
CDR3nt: TGTGCCAGCAGCCAAGGATCGGGACAGGGGTACGCGTACTATGGCTACACCTTC
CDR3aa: CASSQGSGQGYAYYGYTF

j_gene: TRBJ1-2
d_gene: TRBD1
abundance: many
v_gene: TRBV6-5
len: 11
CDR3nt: TGTGCCAGCAGTTACGGGGACAGACGGTTCTTC
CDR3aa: CASSYGDRRFF

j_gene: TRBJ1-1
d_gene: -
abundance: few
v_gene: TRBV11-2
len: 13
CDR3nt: TGTGCCAGCGGCCTCCCGGGACGGACCGAAGCTTTCTTT
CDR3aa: CASGLPGRTEAFF

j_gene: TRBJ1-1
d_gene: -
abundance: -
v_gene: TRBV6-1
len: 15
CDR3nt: TGTGCCAGCAGCCCCTCCGGGGAGATCAACACTGAAGCTTTCTTT
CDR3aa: CASSPSGEINTEAFF

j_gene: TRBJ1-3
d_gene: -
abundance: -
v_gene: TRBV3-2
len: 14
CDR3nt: TGTGCCAGCAGCCAAGGGGAAGGCGGAAACACCATATATTTT
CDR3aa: CASSQGEGGNTIYF

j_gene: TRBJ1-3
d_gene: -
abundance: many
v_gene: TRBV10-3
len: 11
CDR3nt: TGTGGAACAGGGATTGGAAACACCATATATTTT
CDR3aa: CGTGIGNTIYF

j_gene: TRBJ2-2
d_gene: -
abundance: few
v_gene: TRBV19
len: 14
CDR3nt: TGTGCCAGTAGTATAGTGGGGAAGGCCGGGGAGCTGTTTTTT
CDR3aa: CASSIVGKAGELFF

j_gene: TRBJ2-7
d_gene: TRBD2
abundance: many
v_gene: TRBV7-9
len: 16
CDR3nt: TGTGCCAGCAGCTTACCGGTCGGCGCGGGGGCCTACGAGCAGTACTTC
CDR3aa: CASSLPVGAGAYEQYF

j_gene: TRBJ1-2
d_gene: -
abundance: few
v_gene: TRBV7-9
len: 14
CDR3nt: TGTGCCAGCAGCCCCCAAGGAGGGGGTGGCGGCTACACCTTC
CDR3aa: CASSPQGGGGGYTF

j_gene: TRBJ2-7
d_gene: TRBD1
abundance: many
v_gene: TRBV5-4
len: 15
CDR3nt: TGTGCCAGCAGCGCTGGGGGACAGTGGGCCTACGAGCAGTACTTC
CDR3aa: CASSAGGQWAYEQYF

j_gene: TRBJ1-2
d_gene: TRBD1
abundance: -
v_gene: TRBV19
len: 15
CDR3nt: TGTGCCAGTAGTATGCCTGGACAGGAGAACTATGGCTACACCTTC
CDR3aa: CASSMPGQENYGYTF

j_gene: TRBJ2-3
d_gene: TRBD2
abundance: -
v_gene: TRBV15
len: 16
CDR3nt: TGTGCCACCAGCAGCCGACTAGCACCTAGCACAGATACGCAGTATTTT
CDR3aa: CATSSRLAPSTDTQYF

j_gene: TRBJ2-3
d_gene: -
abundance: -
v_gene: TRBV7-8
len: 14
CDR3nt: TGTGCCAGTTTCTCCAGGGAGAGCACAGATACGCAGTATTTT
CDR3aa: CASFSRESTDTQYF

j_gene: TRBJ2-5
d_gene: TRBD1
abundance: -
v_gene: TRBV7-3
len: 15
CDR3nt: TGTGCCAGCAGCTCGCCCGGGACAGGGGGAGAGACCCAGTACTTC
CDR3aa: CASSSPGTGGETQYF

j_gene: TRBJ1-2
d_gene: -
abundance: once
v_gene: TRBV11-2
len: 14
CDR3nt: TGTGCCAGCTCACCCCCCCAGCAACCGGATGGCTACACCTTC
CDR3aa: CASSPPQQPDGYTF

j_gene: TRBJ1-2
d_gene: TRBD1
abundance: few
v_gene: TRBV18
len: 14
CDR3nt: TGTGCCAGCTCTAGCGCCGGTCAGGGGGGTGGCTACACCTTC
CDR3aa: CASSSAGQGGGYTF

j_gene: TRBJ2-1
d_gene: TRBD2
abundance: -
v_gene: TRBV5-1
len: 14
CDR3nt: TGCGCCAGCAGCATAGGGACTAGTACGCGGGAGCAGTTCTTC
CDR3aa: CASSIGTSTREQFF

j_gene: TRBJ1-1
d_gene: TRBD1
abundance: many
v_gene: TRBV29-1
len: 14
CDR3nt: TGCAGCGCCATGACAGGGGGGAGTGTAACTGAAGCTTTCTTT
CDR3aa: CSAMTGGSVTEAFF

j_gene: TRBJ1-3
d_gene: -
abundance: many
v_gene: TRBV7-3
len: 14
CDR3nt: TGTGCCAGCAGCCCTGGACAGTCTGGAAACACCATATATTTT
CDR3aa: CASSPGQSGNTIYF

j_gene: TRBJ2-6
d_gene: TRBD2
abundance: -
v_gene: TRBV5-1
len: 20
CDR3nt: TGCGCCAGCAGCTTGAAAGGACTAGCGGGAGGTCGATCTGGGGCCAACGTCCTGACTTTC
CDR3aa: CASSLKGLAGGRSGANVLTF

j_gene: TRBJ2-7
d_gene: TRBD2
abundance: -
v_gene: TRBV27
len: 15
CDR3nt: TGTGCCAGCAGTGGACGGGGCGGCGGGGGATTCGAGCAGTACTTC
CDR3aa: CASSGRGGGGFEQYF

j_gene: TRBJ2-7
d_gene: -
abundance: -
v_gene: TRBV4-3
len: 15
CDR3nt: TGCGCCAGCAGCCAAATCTGGGACGCCTCCTACGAGCAGTACTTC
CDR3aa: CASSQIWDASYEQYF

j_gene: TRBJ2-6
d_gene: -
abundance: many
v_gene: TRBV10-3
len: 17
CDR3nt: TGTGCCATCAAATATGGCTCAGAGTACTCTGGGGCCAACGTCCTGACTTTC
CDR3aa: CAIKYGSEYSGANVLTF